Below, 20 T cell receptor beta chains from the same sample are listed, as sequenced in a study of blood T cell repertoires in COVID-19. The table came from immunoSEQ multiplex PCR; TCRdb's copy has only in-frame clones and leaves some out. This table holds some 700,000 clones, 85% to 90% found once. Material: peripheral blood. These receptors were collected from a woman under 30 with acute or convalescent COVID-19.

In DNA, the CDR3 is TGTGCCAGCAGTGAATTAATATTTTCTAACTATGGCTACACCTTC. Amino acids: CASSELIFSNYGYTF. The chain links TRBV6-1 to TRBJ1-2, with no clear D. Germline CDR1 MNHNS, CDR2 SASEGT. The CDR3 covers 15 residues. V lost 2 bases and J lost 0, with 10 bases in between.

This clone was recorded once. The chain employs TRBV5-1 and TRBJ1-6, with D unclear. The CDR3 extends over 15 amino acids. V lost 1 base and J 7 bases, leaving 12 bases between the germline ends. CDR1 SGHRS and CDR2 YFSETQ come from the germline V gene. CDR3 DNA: TGCGCCAGCAGCTTGTGGACTCCCGGAAATTCACCCCTCCACTTT. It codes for CASSLWTPGNSPLHF.

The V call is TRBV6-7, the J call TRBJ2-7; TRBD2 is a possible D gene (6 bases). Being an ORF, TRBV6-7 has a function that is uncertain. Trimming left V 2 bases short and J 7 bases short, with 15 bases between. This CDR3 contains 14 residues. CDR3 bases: TGTGCCAGCAGTTACGGGGGGAGGACGGGGGAGCAGTACTTC. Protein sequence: CASSYGGRTGEQYF.

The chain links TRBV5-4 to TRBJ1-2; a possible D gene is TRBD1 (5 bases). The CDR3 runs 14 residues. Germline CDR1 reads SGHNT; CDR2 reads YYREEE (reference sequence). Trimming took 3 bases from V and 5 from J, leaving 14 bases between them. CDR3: CASSSGAGGYGYTF. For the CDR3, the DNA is TGTGCCAGCAGCTCAGGAGCGGGGGGTTATGGCTACACCTTC.

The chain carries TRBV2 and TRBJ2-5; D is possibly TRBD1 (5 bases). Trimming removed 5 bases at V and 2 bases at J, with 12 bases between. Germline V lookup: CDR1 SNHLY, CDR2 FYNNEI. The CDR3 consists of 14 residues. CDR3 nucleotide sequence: TGTGCCAGCAGTAATACAGGATTTCAAGAGACCCAGTACTTC. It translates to CASSNTGFQETQYF.

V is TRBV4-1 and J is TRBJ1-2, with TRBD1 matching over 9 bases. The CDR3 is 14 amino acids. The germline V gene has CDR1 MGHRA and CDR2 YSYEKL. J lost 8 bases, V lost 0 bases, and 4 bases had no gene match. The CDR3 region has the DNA TGCGCCAGCAGCCAAGAACAGGGGGCAGGGGGCTACACCTTC. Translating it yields CASSQEQGAGGYTF.

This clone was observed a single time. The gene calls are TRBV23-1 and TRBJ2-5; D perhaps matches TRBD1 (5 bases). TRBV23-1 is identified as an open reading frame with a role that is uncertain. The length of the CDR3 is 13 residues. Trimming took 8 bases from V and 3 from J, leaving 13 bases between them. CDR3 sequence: CASAFDREETQYF. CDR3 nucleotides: TGCGCCAGCGCCTTCGACAGAGAAGAGACCCAGTACTTC.

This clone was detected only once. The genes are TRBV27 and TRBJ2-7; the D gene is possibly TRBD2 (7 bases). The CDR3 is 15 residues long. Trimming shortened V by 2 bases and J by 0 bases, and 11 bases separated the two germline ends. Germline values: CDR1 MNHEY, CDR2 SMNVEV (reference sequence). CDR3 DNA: TGTGCCAGCAGTTTACAACGGGGGGCCTCCTACGAGCAGTACTTC. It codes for CASSLQRGASYEQYF.

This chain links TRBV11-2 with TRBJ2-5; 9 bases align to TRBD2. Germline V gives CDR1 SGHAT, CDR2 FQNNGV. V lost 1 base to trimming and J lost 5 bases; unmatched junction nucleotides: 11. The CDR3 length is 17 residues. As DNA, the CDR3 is TGTGCCAGCAGCTTAGTTGTGGCTAGCGGGGCGGGGGAGACCCAGTACTTC. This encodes CASSLVVASGAGETQYF. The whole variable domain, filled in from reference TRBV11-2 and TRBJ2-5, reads EAGVAQSPRYKIIEKRQSVAFWCNPISGHATLYWYQQILGQGPKLLIQFQNNGVVDDSQLPKDRFSAERLKGVDSTLKIQPAKLEDSAVYLCASSLVVASGAGETQYFGPGTRLLVL.

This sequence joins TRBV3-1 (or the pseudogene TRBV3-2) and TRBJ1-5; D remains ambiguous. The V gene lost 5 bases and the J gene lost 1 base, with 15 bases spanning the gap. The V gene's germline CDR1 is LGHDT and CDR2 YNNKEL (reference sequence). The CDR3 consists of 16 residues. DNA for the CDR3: TGTGCCAGCAGCGCCCGGGGAGGGTGCAGCAATCAGCCCCAGCATTTT. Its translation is CASSARGGCSNQPQHF.

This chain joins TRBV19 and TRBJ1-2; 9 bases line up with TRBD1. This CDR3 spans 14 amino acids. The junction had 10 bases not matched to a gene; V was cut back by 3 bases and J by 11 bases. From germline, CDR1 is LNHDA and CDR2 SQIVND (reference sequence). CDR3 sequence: CASSIGGQGLRYTF. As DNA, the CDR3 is TGTGCCAGTAGTATCGGGGGACAGGGCCTACGATACACCTTC.

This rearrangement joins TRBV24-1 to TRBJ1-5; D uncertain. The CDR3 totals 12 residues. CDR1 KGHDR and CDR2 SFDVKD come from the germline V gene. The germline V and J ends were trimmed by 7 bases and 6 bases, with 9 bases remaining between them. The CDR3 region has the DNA TGTGCCACCAGGCTGGAGAGTCAGCCCCAGCATTTT. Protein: CATRLESQPQHF.

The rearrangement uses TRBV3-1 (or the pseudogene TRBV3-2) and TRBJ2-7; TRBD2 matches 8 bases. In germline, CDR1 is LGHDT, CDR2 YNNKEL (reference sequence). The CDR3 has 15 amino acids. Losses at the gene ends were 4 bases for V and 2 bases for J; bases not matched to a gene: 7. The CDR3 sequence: CASSPTAGATYEQYF. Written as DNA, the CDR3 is TGTGCCAGCAGCCCCACAGCGGGGGCGACCTACGAGCAGTACTTC.

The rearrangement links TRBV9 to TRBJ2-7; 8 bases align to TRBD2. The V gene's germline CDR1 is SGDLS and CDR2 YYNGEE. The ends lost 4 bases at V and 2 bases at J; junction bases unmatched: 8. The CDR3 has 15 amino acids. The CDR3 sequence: CASSPTSASTYEQYF. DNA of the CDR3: TGTGCCAGCAGCCCGACTAGCGCCTCAACCTACGAGCAGTACTTC. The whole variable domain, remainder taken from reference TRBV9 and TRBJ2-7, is DSGVTQTPKHLITATGQRVTLRCSPRSGDLSVYWYQQSLDQGLQFLIQYYNGEERAKGNILERFSAQQFPDLHSELNLSSLELGDSALYFCASSPTSASTYEQYFGPGTRLTVT.

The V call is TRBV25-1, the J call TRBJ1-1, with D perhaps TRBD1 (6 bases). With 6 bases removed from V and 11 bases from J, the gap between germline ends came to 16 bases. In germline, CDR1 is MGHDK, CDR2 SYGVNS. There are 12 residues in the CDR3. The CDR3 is CASSLSGGQAFF. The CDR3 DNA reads TGTGCCAGCAGCCTGAGCGGGGGGCAGGCTTTCTTT. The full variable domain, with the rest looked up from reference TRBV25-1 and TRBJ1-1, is EADIYQTPRYLVIGTGKKITLECSQTMGHDKMYWYQQDPGMELHLIHYSYGVNSTEKGDLSSESTVSRIRTEHFPLTLESARPSHTSQYLCASSLSGGQAFFGQGTRLTVV.

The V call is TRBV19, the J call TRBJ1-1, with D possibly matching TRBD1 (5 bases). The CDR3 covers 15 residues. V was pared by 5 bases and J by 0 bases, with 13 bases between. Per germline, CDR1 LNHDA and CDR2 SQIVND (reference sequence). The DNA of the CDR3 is TGTGCCAGTAGTCCGCGGACATCCATGAACACTGAAGCTTTCTTT. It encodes CASSPRTSMNTEAFF. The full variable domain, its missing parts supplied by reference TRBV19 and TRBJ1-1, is DGGITQSPKYLFRKEGQNVTLSCEQNLNHDAMYWYRQDPGQGLRLIYYSQIVNDFQKGDIAEGYSVSREKKESFPLTVTSAQKNPTAFYLCASSPRTSMNTEAFFGQGTRLTVV.

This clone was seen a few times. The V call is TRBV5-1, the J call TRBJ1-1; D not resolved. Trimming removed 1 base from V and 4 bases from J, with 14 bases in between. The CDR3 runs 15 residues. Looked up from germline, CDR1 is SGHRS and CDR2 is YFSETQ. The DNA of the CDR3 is TGCGCCAGCAGCTTGCTGAGGGAAGGCGCCACTGAAGCTTTCTTT. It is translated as CASSLLREGATEAFF.

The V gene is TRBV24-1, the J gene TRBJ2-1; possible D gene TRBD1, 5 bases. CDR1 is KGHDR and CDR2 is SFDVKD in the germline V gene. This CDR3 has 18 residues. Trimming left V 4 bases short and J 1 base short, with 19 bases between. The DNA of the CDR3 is TGTGCCACCAGTGACACCCCAGGGAAGCGAGGATCCTACAATGAGCAGTTCTTC. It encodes CATSDTPGKRGSYNEQFF.

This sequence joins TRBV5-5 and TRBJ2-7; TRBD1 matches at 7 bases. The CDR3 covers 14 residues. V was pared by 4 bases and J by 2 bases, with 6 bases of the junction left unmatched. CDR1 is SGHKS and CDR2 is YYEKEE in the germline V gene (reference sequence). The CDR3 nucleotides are TGTGCCAGCAGCCAGACAGGGCCAGCCTACGAGCAGTACTTC. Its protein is CASSQTGPAYEQYF. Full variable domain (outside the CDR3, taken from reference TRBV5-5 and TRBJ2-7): DAGVTQSPTHLIKTRGQQVTLRCSPISGHKSVSWYQQVLGQGPQFIFQYYEKEERGRGNFPDRFSARQFPNYSSELNVNALLLGDSALYLCASSQTGPAYEQYFGPGTRLTVT.

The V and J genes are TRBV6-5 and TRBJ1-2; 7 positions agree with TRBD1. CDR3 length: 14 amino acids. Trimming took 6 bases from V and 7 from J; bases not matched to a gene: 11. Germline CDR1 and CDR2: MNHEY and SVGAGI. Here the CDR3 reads CASRHATGEGGYTF. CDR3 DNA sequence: TGTGCCAGCAGACATGCTACAGGGGAAGGTGGCTACACCTTC.